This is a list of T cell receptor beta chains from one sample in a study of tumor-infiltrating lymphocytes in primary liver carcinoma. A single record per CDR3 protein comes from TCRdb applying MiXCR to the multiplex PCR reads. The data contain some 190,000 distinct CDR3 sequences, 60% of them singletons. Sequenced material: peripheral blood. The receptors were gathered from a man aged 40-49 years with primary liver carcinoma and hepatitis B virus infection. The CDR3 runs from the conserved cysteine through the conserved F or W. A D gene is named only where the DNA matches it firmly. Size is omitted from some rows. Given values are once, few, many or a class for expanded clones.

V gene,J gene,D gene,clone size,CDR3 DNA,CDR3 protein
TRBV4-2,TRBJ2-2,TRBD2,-,TGTGCCAGCAGCCACGTACTAGCGGGAGACACCGGGGAGCTGTTTTTT,CASSHVLAGDTGELFF
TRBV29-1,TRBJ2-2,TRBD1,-,TGCAGCGTTGGGGACAGGGGTATTTCCGGGGAGCTGTTCTTT,CSVGDRGISGELFF
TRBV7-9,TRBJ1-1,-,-,TGTGCCAGCAGCCACGGAGGCCCAACACCTGAAGCTTTCTTT,CASSHGGPTPEAFF
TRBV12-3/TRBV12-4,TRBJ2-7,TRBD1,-,TGTGCCAGCAGTTCCCGTAACAGGGGGTTGGACTACGAGGAGTACTTC,CASSSRNRGLDYEEYF
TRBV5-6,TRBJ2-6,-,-,TGTGCCAGCAGAAGGGCCGGGGATGGGGCCAACGTCCTGACTTTC,CASRRAGDGANVLTF
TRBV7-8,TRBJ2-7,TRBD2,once,TGTGCCAGCAGCTCACTAGCGGGAGCACTCGAGCAGTACTTC,CASSSLAGALEQYF
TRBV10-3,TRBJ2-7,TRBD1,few,TGTGCCATCAGTGGGGACAGGGGTGCGTACGAGCAGTACTTC,CAISGDRGAYEQYF
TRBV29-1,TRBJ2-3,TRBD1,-,TGCAGCGTCACCGGGACAGCTCTGGATGATACGCAGTATTTT,CSVTGTALDDTQYF
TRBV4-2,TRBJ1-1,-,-,TGTGCCAGCAGCCAACCCGAGTTCGGCCGAGAAGCTTTCTTT,CASSQPEFGREAFF
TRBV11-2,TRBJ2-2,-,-,TGTGCCAGCAGCCCTTTGGGGGGCACCGGGAAGCTGTTTTTT,CASSPLGGTGKLFF
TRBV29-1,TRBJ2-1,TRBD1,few,TGCAGCGGGGACAGGGGTTTCTCCTACAATGAGCAGTTCTTC,CSGDRGFSYNEQFF
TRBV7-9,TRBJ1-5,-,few,TGTGCCAGCAGCTTAGCGGGGGGCAGTCAGCCTCAGCATTTT,CASSLAGGSQPQHF
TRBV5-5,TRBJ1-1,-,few,TGTGCCAGCAGCTTTGCAGGATCCTATGGAGCTTTCTTT,CASSFAGSYGAFF
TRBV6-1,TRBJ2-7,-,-,TGTGCCAGCAGTGACTGGGTGGGGGGGCACTCCTCCTACGAGCAGTACTTC,CASSDWVGGHSSYEQYF
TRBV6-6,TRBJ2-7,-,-,TGTGCCAGCAGTCAGGAGGGAGGCTACGAGCAGTACTTC,CASSQEGGYEQYF
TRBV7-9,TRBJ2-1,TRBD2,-,TGTGCCAGCAGCTTAGGGTCGGGAGGGTACAATGAGCAGTTCTTC,CASSLGSGGYNEQFF
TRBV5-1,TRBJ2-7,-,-,TGCGCCAGCAGCCGTGACTGGAGGGAGGAGCAGTACTTC,CASSRDWREEQYF
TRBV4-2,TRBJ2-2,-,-,TGTGCCAGCAGCCAAGACTGGGGAGCGGCCGGGGAGCTGTTTTTT,CASSQDWGAAGELFF
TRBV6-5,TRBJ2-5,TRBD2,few,TGTGCCAGCAGCGACGGAGGCGGGGGACAAGAGACCCAGTACTTC,CASSDGGGGQETQYF
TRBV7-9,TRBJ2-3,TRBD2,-,TGTGCCAGCAGAGTCCTAGCGGGATTCTTCACAGATACGCAGTATTTT,CASRVLAGFFTDTQYF
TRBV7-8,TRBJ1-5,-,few,TGTGCCAGCAGCCCTGGGGGGCGGCCCCAGCATTTT,CASSPGGRPQHF